Each of the 26 T cell receptor beta chains below was sequenced from the same sample in a study of post-analysis software for immune sequencing data. Points from the study as a whole: Higher frequency in patients than in controls was seen for roughly 5 TRBV segments, with TRBV5-6, TRBV5-1 and TRBV20-1 among them.

The antigens for these receptors are not known. Incorporated into the TCR beta cDNA libraries were unique molecular identifiers, which served to reduce PCR and sequencing biases. TCRdb re-called the PCR reads with MiXCR, one entry per CDR3 protein. The data hold approximately 440,000 distinct CDR3 sequences, with around 40% observed a single time. Sequenced material: blood. The receptors stem from a girl between 5 and 17 years old with multiple sclerosis.

V and J are TRBV7-9 and TRBJ2-4, with D uncertain. Judging by the DNA end, TRBJ2-7 fits better; the J call may be wrong. Germline V CDR1 and CDR2: SEHNR, FQNEAQ (reference sequence). The CDR3 is made up of 13 amino acids. This CDR3 is CASTRDTAYEQYF. The CDR3 DNA sequence: TGTGCCAGCACCAGAGACACCGCCTACGAGCAGTACTTC.

Note on this clonotype: Given a much more abundant clone one base away, this may be a read error. The chain combines TRBV7-2 with TRBJ1-2; D uncertain. The CDR3 consists of 11 residues. V lost 4 bases and J lost 2, with 2 bases in between. Germline CDR1 and CDR2: SGHTA and FQGNSA. In DNA form, the CDR3 reads TGTACCAGCAGCTCGAACTATGGCTACACCTTC. It translates to CTSSSNYGYTF.

The V call is TRBV3-1, the J call TRBJ1-5; possibly TRBD1 for D (6 bases). Looked up from germline, CDR1 is LGHDT and CDR2 is YNNKEL (reference sequence). Trimming cost V 3 bases and J 4 bases, with 10 bases left between them. CDR3 size: 14 residues. Here the CDR3 DNA reads TGTGCCAGCAGCCAGCCAGGGGTGAATCAGCCCCAGCATTTT. Residues: CASSQPGVNQPQHF. The full variable domain, its missing parts supplied by reference TRBV3-1 and TRBJ1-5, is DTAVSQTPKYLVTQMGNDKSIKCEQNLGHDTMYWYKQDSKKFLKIMFSYNNKELIINETVPNRFSPKSPDKAHLNLHINSLELGDSAVYFCASSQPGVNQPQHFGDGTRLSIL.

This chain links TRBV4-3 with TRBJ2-1; 16 bases fit TRBD2. Germline loops: CDR1 LGHNA, CDR2 YSLEER. Germline trimming cut 3 bases from V and 1 base from J; bases unmatched to any gene: 6. The CDR3 has 19 amino acids. The DNA for the CDR3 is TGCGCCAGCAGCCAGATCCCGGGACTAGCGGGAGGGTCCTACAATGAGCAGTTCTTC. It codes for CASSQIPGLAGGSYNEQFF.

There are a few counts of this clonotype. The chain combines TRBV28 with TRBJ2-1; the D gene is possibly TRBD1 (5 bases). CDR3 size: 12 residues. From germline, CDR1 is MDHEN and CDR2 SYDVKM. V lost 1 base, J lost 9 bases, and 7 bases lay in between. The CDR3 region has the DNA TGTGCCAGCAGTTTATTAGGGGTTGAGCAGTTCTTC. It yields the protein CASSLLGVEQFF.

In its sample, this clonotype was seen a few times. J is TRBJ2-3 and V is TRBV9; D gene uncertain. Germline V gene lookup returns CDR1 SGDLS and CDR2 YYNGEE. This CDR3 has 14 residues. V was pared by 0 bases and J by 6 bases, with 11 bases between. The chain's CDR3 is CASSVAPLVDTQYF. CDR3 in DNA: TGTGCCAGCAGCGTAGCTCCGCTAGTTGATACGCAGTATTTT. The complete variable domain, with remaining parts taken from reference TRBV9 and TRBJ2-3, reads DSGVTQTPKHLITATGQRVTLRCSPRSGDLSVYWYQQSLDQGLQFLIQYYNGEERAKGNILERFSAQQFPDLHSELNLSSLELGDSALYFCASSVAPLVDTQYFGPGTRLTVL.

The chain joins TRBV4-3 to TRBJ2-7; 10 nucleotides match TRBD2. This CDR3 contains 15 residues. Per germline, CDR1 LGHNA and CDR2 YSLEER. J was trimmed by 7 bases and V by 0 bases; bases with no gene match: 6. The CDR3 here is CASSQDTSGMEEQYF. The CDR3 bases are TGCGCCAGCAGCCAAGATACTAGCGGGATGGAGGAGCAGTACTTC.

Concerning this clonotype itself: A read error is possible here, since a much larger clone lies one base away. The chain has TRBV12-3 or TRBV12-4 and TRBJ2-1; possibly TRBD1 for D (6 bases). This CDR3 contains 12 residues. V was cut by 7 bases and J by 10 bases, with 14 bases left in between. The CDR3 DNA is TGTGCCAGCAACACACAGGGCAGCGAGCAGTTCTTC. It encodes CASNTQGSEQFF.

The chain is built from TRBV5-1 and TRBJ1-1, with TRBD1 matching 8 bases. Germline V gives CDR1 SGHRS, CDR2 YFSETQ. V gave up 4 bases and J gave up 6 bases; unmatched junction bases: 5. CDR3 size: 13 residues. As DNA, the CDR3 is TGCGCCAGCAGCACCACAGGGGGGGCTGAAGCTTTCTTT. It encodes CASSTTGGAEAFF. Full variable domain (remainder filled in from reference TRBV5-1 and TRBJ1-1): KAGVTQTPRYLIKTRGQQVTLSCSPISGHRSVSWYQQTPGQGLQFLFEYFSETQRNKGNFPGRFSGRQFSNSRSEMNVSTLELGDSALYLCASSTTGGAEAFFGQGTRLTVV.

A few counts support this clonotype. V gene TRBV5-1 combines with J gene TRBJ1-4, with TRBD1 identical over 7 bases. This CDR3 is built from 15 residues. Trimming took 0 bases from V and 5 from J; bases not matched to a gene: 4. Germline lookup yields CDR1 SGHRS and CDR2 YFSETQ. The CDR3 nucleotides read TGCGCCAGCAGCTTGGGACAGGGCTTGAATGAAAAACTGTTTTTT. Translating it yields CASSLGQGLNEKLFF.

The chain combines TRBV11-3 with TRBJ2-7; 11 bases map to TRBD1. The CDR3 has 15 amino acids. Germline V gene data show CDR1 as SGHNT and CDR2 as YENEEA. With V trimmed by 5 bases and J by 5 bases, 8 bases remained unmatched. The CDR3 DNA reads TGTGCCAGCAGCGAAAGGACAGGGGGCTTGGACGAGCAGTACTTC. It translates to CASSERTGGLDEQYF.

The chain links TRBV4-1 to TRBJ2-7, with D possibly TRBD2 on 8 matching bases. The V gene's germline CDR1 is MGHRA and CDR2 YSYEKL. V lost 8 bases, J lost 4 bases, and 21 bases lay in between. The CDR3 is 15 residues long. CDR3 in amino acids: CASRQGDSGTYEQYF. The CDR3 region has the DNA TGCGCCAGCCGGCAGGGGGATAGCGGGACTTACGAGCAGTACTTC.

This chain uses TRBV2 with TRBJ2-5; 9 bases align to TRBD2. V was pared by 9 bases and J by 11 bases, with 22 bases of the junction left unmatched. The germline V gene has CDR1 SNHLY and CDR2 FYNNEI. The CDR3 covers 16 residues. CDR3 residues: CARKSGAGGPYNEQYF. CDR3 nucleotide sequence: TGTGCCAGGAAAAGCGGCGCGGGAGGGCCTTACAATGAGCAGTACTTC.

The chain combines TRBV20-1 with TRBJ2-1; possibly TRBD2 for D (6 bases). Per the germline V gene, CDR1 is DFQATT and CDR2 is SNEGSKA (reference sequence). The ends were cut back, 3 bases at V and 5 bases at J, with 14 bases in the middle. The CDR3 extends over 14 amino acids. The CDR3 sequence: CSASPQRANNEQFF. CDR3 nucleotides: TGCAGTGCTAGTCCCCAGCGGGCAAACAATGAGCAGTTCTTC.

V usage is TRBV29-1 and J usage is TRBJ2-1; a weak D match, TRBD2 (6 bases). Germline CDR1 SQVTM, CDR2 ANQGSEA. The CDR3 length is 11 residues. Trimming took 7 bases from V and 10 from J, leaving 14 bases between them. The CDR3 loop is CSGGPGLEQFF. The CDR3 nucleotides read TGCAGCGGGGGACCGGGACTGGAGCAGTTCTTC.

J is TRBJ2-5 and V is TRBV5-1; D is ambiguous. The CDR3 length is 18 residues. V lost 4 bases and J 11 bases, leaving 33 bases between the germline ends. Germline V gives CDR1 SGHRS, CDR2 YFSETQ. The CDR3 DNA follows: TGCGCCAGCAGCCCCCCCGGCCCTGCGCGAGGCTCCTACAATGAGCAGTACTTC. Translating it yields CASSPPGPARGSYNEQYF.

The chain has TRBV20-1 and TRBJ2-3, with 7 positions matching TRBD1. The germline V gene has CDR1 DFQATT and CDR2 SNEGSKA (reference sequence). The V segment lost 3 bases and the J segment 10 bases; nucleotides outside the gene matches: 10. The CDR3 loop spans 13 amino acids. The CDR3 reads CSARAIQGTAQYF. CDR3 in DNA: TGCAGTGCTAGGGCGATACAGGGGACGGCGCAGTATTTT.

The chain employs TRBV25-1 and TRBJ2-7, with 8 bases identical to TRBD1. Germline loops: CDR1 MGHDK, CDR2 SYGVNS. There are 14 residues in the CDR3. The trim removed 4 bases at V and 2 bases at J, leaving 4 bases unmatched. CDR3 region: CASSGDRWTYEQYF. The CDR3 nucleotides are TGTGCCAGCAGTGGGGACAGGTGGACCTACGAGCAGTACTTC.

The chain carries TRBV7-9 and TRBJ2-1; TRBD2 matches 8 bases. Per germline, CDR1 SEHNR and CDR2 FQNEAQ (reference sequence). J was trimmed by 6 bases and V by 8 bases; bases with no gene match: 12. This CDR3 region has 15 residues. CDR3: CASCQGTGGPNEQFF. The DNA of the CDR3 is TGTGCCAGCTGCCAAGGAACGGGAGGGCCCAATGAGCAGTTCTTC. The full variable domain, rest sourced from reference TRBV7-9 and TRBJ2-1, is DTGVSQNPRHKITKRGQNVTFRCDPISEHNRLYWYRQTLGQGPEFLTYFQNEAQLEKSRLLSDRFSAERPKGSFSTLEIQRTEQGDSAMYLCASCQGTGGPNEQFFGPGTRLTVL.

In this sample, this clonotype turned up a few times. A junction end diverges from the germline sequence, so it may reflect a read error. The rearrangement uses TRBV5-1 and TRBJ2-7; 7 nucleotides agree with TRBD1. Germline loops: CDR1 SGHRS, CDR2 YFSETQ. The CDR3 is 13 amino acids. The CDR3 DNA sequence: TGTGCCAGCAGCCGGGACAGTGCGTACGAGCAGTACTTC. Amino acids: CASSRDSAYEQYF.

Concerning this clonotype: Because the CDR3's place on the DNA is in doubt, the DNA is left out and the CDR3 is given as listed by TCRdb. This chain connects TRBV12-5 to TRBJ2-5; TRBD2 is the table's D call, not checked against the DNA. Termini included, the CDR3 measures 16 amino acids. The germline V gene has CDR1 LGHNT and CDR2 FRNRAP. CDR3 sequence reads: CASGFGAGTPQETQYF.

The table lists this clonotype with a few counts. The J gene is TRBJ2-3, the V gene TRBV24-1; 10 bases align to TRBD2. There are 16 residues in the CDR3. V lost 2 bases and J lost 3; bases outside the gene matches: 4. Per germline, CDR1 KGHDR and CDR2 SFDVKD. The CDR3 region is CATSDSASGRTDTQYF. The CDR3 coding sequence is TGTGCCACCAGTGATTCCGCTAGCGGGAGAACAGATACGCAGTATTTT.

V is TRBV14 and J is TRBJ1-2; D not certain. The CDR3 loop spans 14 amino acids. V was cut by 3 bases and J by 7 bases, with 15 bases left in between. From germline, CDR1 is SGHDN and CDR2 FVKESK. The CDR3 bases are TGTGCCAGCAGCCACCTAAACTCCTACTTTGGCTACACCTTC. It codes for CASSHLNSYFGYTF.

V is TRBV3-1 and J is TRBJ2-1; weak D call: TRBD2 (5 bases). Trimming stripped 6 bases from V and 6 bases from J, with 12 bases between. The CDR3 spans 13 residues. Germline V gene data show CDR1 as LGHDT and CDR2 as YNNKEL (reference sequence). CDR3 sequence: CASRLSSGNEQFF. In nucleotides, the CDR3 is TGTGCCAGCAGATTATCCAGCGGCAATGAGCAGTTCTTC.

This clonotype was seen repeatedly, ten times or more. V usage is TRBV20-1 and J usage is TRBJ1-5; 8 bases are a match to TRBD1. Germline V gene data show CDR1 as DFQATT and CDR2 as SNEGSKA (reference sequence). With V trimmed by 6 bases and J by 7 bases, 17 bases remained unmatched. The CDR3 sequence is 16 residues long. As DNA, the CDR3 is TGCAGTGCGAAGAGCCCGGACAGGGTCCAGGAACAGCCCCAGCATTTT. Amino acids: CSAKSPDRVQEQPQHF.

V and J are TRBV20-1 and TRBJ2-1; TRBD2 agrees at 7 bases. CDR1 is DFQATT, CDR2 SNEGSKA, per germline (reference sequence). CDR3 length: 18 amino acids. V shed 0 bases, J shed 5 bases, and the junction held 16 bases outside the gene matches. CDR3 sequence: CSARDRGLGPSGDNEQFF. The CDR3 nucleotides are TGCAGTGCTAGAGATCGGGGTTTGGGGCCTAGCGGAGACAATGAGCAGTTCTTC.